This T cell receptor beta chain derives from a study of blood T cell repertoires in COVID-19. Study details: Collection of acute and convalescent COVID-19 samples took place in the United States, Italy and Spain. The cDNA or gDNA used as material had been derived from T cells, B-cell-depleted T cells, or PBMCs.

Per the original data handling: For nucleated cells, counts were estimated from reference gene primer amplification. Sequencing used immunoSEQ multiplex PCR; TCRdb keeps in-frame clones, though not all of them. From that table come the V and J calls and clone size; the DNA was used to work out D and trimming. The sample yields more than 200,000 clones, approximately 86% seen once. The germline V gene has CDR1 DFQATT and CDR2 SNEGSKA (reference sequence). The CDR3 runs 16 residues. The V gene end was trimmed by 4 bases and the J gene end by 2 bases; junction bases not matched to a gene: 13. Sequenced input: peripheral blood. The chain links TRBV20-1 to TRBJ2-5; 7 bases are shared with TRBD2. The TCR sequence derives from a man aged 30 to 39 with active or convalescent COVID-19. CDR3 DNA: TGCAGTGCTATTGATGTGCAGGCGGGAGTTCAAGAGACCCAGTACTTC. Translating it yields CSAIDVQAGVQETQYF.